One and the same sample provided the 18 T cell receptor beta chains below, sequenced in a study of OX40 agonist ivuxolimab in advanced cancers. The assay was immunoSEQ multiplex PCR, and TCRdb's table has in-frame clones only and misses some. The table lists about 81,000 clones, just over 90% of them singletons. This material consisted of CD4+ or CD8+ T cells sorted from blood, taken in a trial of the OX40 agonist ivuxolimab. The receptors were gathered from an adult with an advanced solid tumor such as melanoma, head and neck, liver or kidney cancer.

This clone occurred a few times. The genes are TRBV19 and TRBJ1-2; 7 nucleotides line up with TRBD1. V was pared by 4 bases and J by 3 bases, with 2 bases of the junction left unmatched. Germline V CDR1 and CDR2: LNHDA, SQIVND (reference sequence). This CDR3 region has 13 residues. CDR3 sequence: CASSTGTDYGYTF. Written as DNA, the CDR3 is TGTGCCAGTAGTACCGGGACAGACTATGGCTACACCTTC.

The V and J genes are TRBV7-9 and TRBJ2-7; 8 bases match TRBD1. J lost 0 bases, V lost 3 bases, and 4 bases had no gene match. Germline V CDR1 and CDR2: SEHNR, FQNEAQ (reference sequence). There are 15 residues in the CDR3. In DNA form, the CDR3 reads TGTGCCAGCAGCTTGAGGCAGGGGGCCTCCTACGAGCAGTACTTC. Residues: CASSLRQGASYEQYF.

The chain links TRBV4-1 to TRBJ2-3; D gene unclear. V lost 3 bases and J 5 bases, leaving 12 bases between the germline ends. The CDR3 length is 14 residues. The V gene's germline CDR1 is MGHRA and CDR2 YSYEKL. In nucleotides, the CDR3 is TGCGCCAGCAGCCAGAGGACGCCGAAAGATACGCAGTATTTT. Its translation: CASSQRTPKDTQYF.

The chain links TRBV5-1 to TRBJ2-7, with D tentatively TRBD2 (5 bases). Germline assignment: CDR1 SGHRS and CDR2 YFSETQ. V was clipped by 0 bases and J by 3 bases, with 10 bases between them. The CDR3 spans 14 residues. The CDR3 bases are TGCGCCAGCAGCTTGGTGGACTTAGACTACGAGCAGTACTTC. Protein product: CASSLVDLDYEQYF.

Only a few counts were recorded for this clone. The chain combines TRBV10-1 with TRBJ1-2; 10 bases line up with TRBD1. After removal of 6 bases from V and 3 bases from J, the junction contained 4 bases not matched to a gene. Germline V gene data show CDR1 as WNHNN and CDR2 as SYGVQD (reference sequence). The CDR3 is 14 amino acids. CDR3 coding DNA: TGCGCCAGCAGAGGGACAGGGGATGACTATGGCTACACCTTC. This encodes CASRGTGDDYGYTF.

This chain links TRBV5-1 with TRBJ2-3; 7 nucleotides line up with TRBD1. The trim removed 0 bases at V and 4 bases at J, leaving 5 bases unmatched. The CDR3 runs to 15 residues. Germline CDR1 SGHRS, CDR2 YFSETQ. The CDR3 here is CASSLGETGADTQYF. The CDR3 nucleotides read TGCGCCAGCAGCTTGGGAGAAACAGGGGCAGATACGCAGTATTTT.

This clone is a singleton in its sample. The chain carries TRBV27 and TRBJ2-7, with TRBD2 identical over 8 bases. Per the germline V gene, CDR1 is MNHEY and CDR2 is SMNVEV (reference sequence). This CDR3 region has 13 residues. The V and J ends lost 8 bases and 6 bases, in that order; junction bases with no gene match: 9. CDR3: CASCSGTTREQYF. The DNA of the CDR3 is TGTGCCAGCTGTAGCGGGACCACTCGCGAGCAGTACTTC.

The chain carries TRBV19 and TRBJ2-7, with D perhaps matching TRBD1 or TRBD2 (5 bases each). CDR3 length: 14 residues. V gave up 5 bases and J gave up 0 bases, with 11 bases separating them. Looked up from germline, CDR1 is LNHDA and CDR2 is SQIVND (reference sequence). The DNA for the CDR3 is TGTGCCAGTAGTTGGTCAGGGAGCTCCTACGAGCAGTACTTC. Its protein product is CASSWSGSSYEQYF.

The chain links TRBV2 to TRBJ2-1; D tentatively fits TRBD1 or TRBD2 (5 bases each). CDR1 and CDR2 from the germline V gene are SNHLY and FYNNEI. V lost 2 bases and J lost 10, with 15 bases in between. The CDR3 sequence is 14 residues long. In DNA form, the CDR3 reads TGTGCCAGCAGTGAAAGGGGAGTAGACTGGGAGCAGTTCTTC. As protein: CASSERGVDWEQFF.

This chain uses TRBV4-3 with TRBJ1-4; 8 nucleotides line up with TRBD1. Losses at the gene ends were 3 bases for V and 8 bases for J; bases not matched to a gene: 8. The CDR3 has 15 amino acids. Per the germline V gene, CDR1 is LGHNA and CDR2 is YSLEER. In nucleotides, the CDR3 is TGCGCCAGCAGCCAGCGGGGACAGGAAGGAGAAAAACTGTTTTTT. Translation: CASSQRGQEGEKLFF.

This chain uses TRBV28 with TRBJ2-1; D is undetermined. V was shortened by 5 bases and J by 10 bases, with 9 bases between the two germline ends. The CDR3 has 11 amino acids. Germline V gene data show CDR1 as MDHEN and CDR2 as SYDVKM. The CDR3 protein is CASSASWEQFF. The CDR3 DNA is TGTGCCAGCAGTGCCTCGTGGGAGCAGTTCTTC.

CDR3 sequence: CSVLGRDFTYEQYF. The DNA for the CDR3 is TGCAGCGTTTTGGGTCGGGACTTCACCTACGAGCAGTACTTC. This chain connects TRBV29-1 to TRBJ2-7; D is possibly TRBD2 (6 bases). Germline V gene sequence: CDR1 SQVTM, CDR2 ANQGSEA. This CDR3 is built from 14 residues. Deletions cut 5 bases from V and 2 bases from J, with 16 bases between.

The chain couples TRBV13 to TRBJ2-7, with D hard to call. Trimming stripped 6 bases from V and 0 bases from J, with 9 bases between. Looked up from germline, CDR1 is PRHDT and CDR2 is FYEKMQ (reference sequence). The CDR3 has 13 amino acids. Written as DNA, the CDR3 is TGTGCCAGCAGTGACGTGAGCTCCTACGAGCAGTACTTC. This sequence encodes CASSDVSSYEQYF.

This clone was counted once. The chain has TRBV11-2 and TRBJ1-1; D gene unclear. The germline CDR1 and CDR2 sequences are SGHAT and FQNNGV. The CDR3 extends over 14 amino acids. V lost 4 bases and J lost 2, with 11 bases in between. This CDR3 is CASSSLGGNTEAFF. The CDR3 DNA is TGTGCCAGCAGCTCCCTCGGTGGAAACACTGAAGCTTTCTTT.

The chain couples TRBV7-9 to TRBJ1-1, with no clear D. The CDR3 covers 13 residues. Germline CDR1 reads SEHNR; CDR2 reads FQNEAQ (reference sequence). With 5 bases removed from V and 0 bases from J, the gap between germline ends came to 7 bases. DNA for the CDR3: TGTGCCAGCAGCCCCGCAATGAACACTGAAGCTTTCTTT. Translating it yields CASSPAMNTEAFF.

The chain employs TRBV7-8 and TRBJ2-1; tentatively, D is TRBD1 (6 bases). This CDR3 is built from 14 residues. The V gene lost 0 bases and the J gene lost 5 bases, with 8 bases spanning the gap. CDR1 is SGHVS and CDR2 is FQNEAQ in the germline V gene. The CDR3 protein is CASSLAGQHNEQFF. Written as DNA, the CDR3 is TGTGCCAGCAGCTTAGCCGGACAGCACAATGAGCAGTTCTTC.

The genes are TRBV19 and TRBJ1-2; tentatively, D is TRBD1 (5 bases). CDR3 length: 13 residues. Germline assignment: CDR1 LNHDA and CDR2 SQIVND (reference sequence). Trimming cost V 4 bases and J 4 bases, with 10 bases left between them. The CDR3 is CASSNRGLYGYTF. The CDR3 DNA reads as TGTGCCAGTAGTAACCGGGGCCTCTATGGCTACACCTTC.

This chain connects TRBV4-3 to TRBJ1-2; D unclear. Germline lookup yields CDR1 LGHNA and CDR2 YSLEER. This CDR3 spans 15 amino acids. The V end was cut by 0 bases, the J end by 0 bases, with 8 bases between. Here the CDR3 reads CASSQDHPTNYGYTF. The CDR3 DNA is TGCGCCAGCAGCCAAGATCATCCTACTAACTATGGCTACACCTTC.